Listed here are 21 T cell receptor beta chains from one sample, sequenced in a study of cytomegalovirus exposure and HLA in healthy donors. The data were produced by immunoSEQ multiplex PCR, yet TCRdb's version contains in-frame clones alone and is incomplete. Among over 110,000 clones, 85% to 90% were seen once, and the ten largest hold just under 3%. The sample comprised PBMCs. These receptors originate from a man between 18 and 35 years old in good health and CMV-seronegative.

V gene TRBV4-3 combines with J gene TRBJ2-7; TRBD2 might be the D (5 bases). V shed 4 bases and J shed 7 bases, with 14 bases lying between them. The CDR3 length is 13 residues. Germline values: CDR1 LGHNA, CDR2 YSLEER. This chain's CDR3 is CASSPLGSGEQYF. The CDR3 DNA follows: TGCGCCAGCAGCCCCTTGGGGAGCGGTGAGCAGTACTTC.

The CDR3 nucleotides read TGCGCCAGCAGCTTTGTTTCGGCAGCAGCTAGCACCGGGGAGCTGTTTTTT. Translated, it gives CASSFVSAAASTGELFF. J is TRBJ2-2 and V is TRBV5-1; D not resolved. Trimming shortened V by 2 bases and J by 4 bases, and 18 bases separated the two germline ends. The length of the CDR3 is 17 residues. Germline lookup yields CDR1 SGHRS and CDR2 YFSETQ.

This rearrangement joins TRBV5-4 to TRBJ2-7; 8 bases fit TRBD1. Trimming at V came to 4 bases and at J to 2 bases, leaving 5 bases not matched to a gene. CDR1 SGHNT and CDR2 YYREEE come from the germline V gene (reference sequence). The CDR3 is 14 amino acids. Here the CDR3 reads CASSQGQVTYEQYF. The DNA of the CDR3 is TGTGCCAGCAGCCAGGGACAGGTCACCTACGAGCAGTACTTC.

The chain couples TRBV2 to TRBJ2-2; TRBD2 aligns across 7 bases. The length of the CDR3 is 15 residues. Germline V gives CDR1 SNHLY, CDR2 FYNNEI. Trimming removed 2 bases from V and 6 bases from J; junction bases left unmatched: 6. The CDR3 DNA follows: TGTGCCAGCAGTGAATGGCGGGGGTTGGCCGGGGAGCTGTTTTTT. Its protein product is CASSEWRGLAGELFF.

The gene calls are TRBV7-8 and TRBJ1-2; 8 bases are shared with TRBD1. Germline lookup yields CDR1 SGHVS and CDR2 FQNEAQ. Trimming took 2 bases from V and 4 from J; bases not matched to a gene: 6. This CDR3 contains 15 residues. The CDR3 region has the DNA TGTGCCAGCAGCTTACCGGACAGGGAACCCTATGGCTACACCTTC. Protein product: CASSLPDREPYGYTF.

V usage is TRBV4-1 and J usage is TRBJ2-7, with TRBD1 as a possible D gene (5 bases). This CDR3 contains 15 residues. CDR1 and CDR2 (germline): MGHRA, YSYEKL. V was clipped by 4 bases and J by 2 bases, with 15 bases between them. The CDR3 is CASSPFQGWAYEQYF. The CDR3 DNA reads TGCGCCAGCAGCCCCTTTCAGGGATGGGCCTACGAGCAGTACTTC.

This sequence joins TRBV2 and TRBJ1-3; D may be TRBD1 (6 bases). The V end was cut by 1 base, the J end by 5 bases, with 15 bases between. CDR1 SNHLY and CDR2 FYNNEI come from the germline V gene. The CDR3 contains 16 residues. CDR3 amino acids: CASSEERTVGRNTIYF. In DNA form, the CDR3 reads TGTGCCAGCAGTGAAGAACGGACAGTTGGCCGAAACACCATATATTTT.

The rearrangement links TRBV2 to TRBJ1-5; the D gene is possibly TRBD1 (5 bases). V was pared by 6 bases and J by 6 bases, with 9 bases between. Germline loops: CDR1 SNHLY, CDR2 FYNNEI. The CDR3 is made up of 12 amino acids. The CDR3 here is CASSAGPQPQHF. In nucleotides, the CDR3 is TGTGCCAGCAGCGCAGGGCCTCAGCCCCAGCATTTT.

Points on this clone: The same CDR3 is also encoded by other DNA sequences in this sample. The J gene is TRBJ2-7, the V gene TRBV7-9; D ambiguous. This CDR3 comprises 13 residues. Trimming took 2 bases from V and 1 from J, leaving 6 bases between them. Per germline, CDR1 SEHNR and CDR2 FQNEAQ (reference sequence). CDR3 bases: TGTGCCAGCAGCTTACCGGGTTCCTACGAGCAGTACTTC. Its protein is CASSLPGSYEQYF.

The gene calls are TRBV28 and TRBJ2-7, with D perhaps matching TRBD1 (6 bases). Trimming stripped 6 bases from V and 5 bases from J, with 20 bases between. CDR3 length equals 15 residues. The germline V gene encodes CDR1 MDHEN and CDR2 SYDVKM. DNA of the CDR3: TGTGCCAGCAGAACCGGGACAAACGTCCCTCACGAGCAGTACTTC. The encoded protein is CASRTGTNVPHEQYF.

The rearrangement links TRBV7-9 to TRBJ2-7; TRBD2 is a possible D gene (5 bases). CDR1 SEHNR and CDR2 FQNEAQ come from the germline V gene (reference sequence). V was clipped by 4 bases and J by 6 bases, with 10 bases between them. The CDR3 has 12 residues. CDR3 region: CASSYGVGEQYF. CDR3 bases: TGTGCCAGCAGCTACGGGGTGGGCGAGCAGTACTTC.

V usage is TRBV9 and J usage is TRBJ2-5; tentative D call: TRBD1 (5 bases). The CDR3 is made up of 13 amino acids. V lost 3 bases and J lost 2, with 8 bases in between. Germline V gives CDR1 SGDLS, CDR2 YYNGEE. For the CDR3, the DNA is TGTGCCAGCAGCGAGGGGTCACAAGAGACCCAGTACTTC. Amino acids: CASSEGSQETQYF.

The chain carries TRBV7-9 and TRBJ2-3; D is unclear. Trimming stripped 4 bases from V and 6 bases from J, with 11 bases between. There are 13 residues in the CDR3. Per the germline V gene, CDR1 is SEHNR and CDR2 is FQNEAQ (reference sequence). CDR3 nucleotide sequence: TGTGCCAGCAGCTGGAAGACTGGGGATACGCAGTATTTT. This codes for CASSWKTGDTQYF.

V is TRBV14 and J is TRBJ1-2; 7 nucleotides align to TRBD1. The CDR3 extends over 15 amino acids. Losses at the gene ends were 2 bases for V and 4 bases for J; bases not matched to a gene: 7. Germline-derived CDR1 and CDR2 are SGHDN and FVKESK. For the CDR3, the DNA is TGTGCCAGCAGCCAAAGGACAGGAGCCCTCTATGGCTACACCTTC. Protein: CASSQRTGALYGYTF.

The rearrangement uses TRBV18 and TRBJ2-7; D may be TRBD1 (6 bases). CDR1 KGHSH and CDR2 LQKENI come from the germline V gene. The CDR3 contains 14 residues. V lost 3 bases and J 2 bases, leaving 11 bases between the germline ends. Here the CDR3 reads CASSPRTETYEQYF. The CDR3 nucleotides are TGTGCCAGCTCACCGAGGACAGAAACCTACGAGCAGTACTTC.

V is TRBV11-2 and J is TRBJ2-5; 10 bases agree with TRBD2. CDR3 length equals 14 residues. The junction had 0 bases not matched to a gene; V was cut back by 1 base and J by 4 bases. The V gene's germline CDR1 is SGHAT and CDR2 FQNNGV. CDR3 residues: CASSLASGGETQYF. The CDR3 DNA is TGTGCCAGCAGCTTAGCTAGCGGGGGAGAGACCCAGTACTTC. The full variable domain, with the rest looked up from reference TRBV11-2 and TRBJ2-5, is EAGVAQSPRYKIIEKRQSVAFWCNPISGHATLYWYQQILGQGPKLLIQFQNNGVVDDSQLPKDRFSAERLKGVDSTLKIQPAKLEDSAVYLCASSLASGGETQYFGPGTRLLVL.

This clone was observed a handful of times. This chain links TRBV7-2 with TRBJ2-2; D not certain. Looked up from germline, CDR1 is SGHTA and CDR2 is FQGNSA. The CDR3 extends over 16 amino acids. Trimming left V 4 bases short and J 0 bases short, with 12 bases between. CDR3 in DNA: TGTGCCAGCAGCTCCCGACACCTCTCGAACACCGGGGAGCTGTTTTTT. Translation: CASSSRHLSNTGELFF.

CDR3 region: CATSRDRESPREQFF. CDR3 DNA: TGTGCCACCAGCAGAGATCGGGAGAGTCCAAGGGAGCAGTTCTTC. The chain combines TRBV15 with TRBJ2-1; maybe TRBD2 (6 bases). The CDR3 length is 15 residues. CDR1 and CDR2 (germline): LNHNV, YYDKDF (reference sequence). V lost 0 bases and J lost 10, with 16 bases in between.

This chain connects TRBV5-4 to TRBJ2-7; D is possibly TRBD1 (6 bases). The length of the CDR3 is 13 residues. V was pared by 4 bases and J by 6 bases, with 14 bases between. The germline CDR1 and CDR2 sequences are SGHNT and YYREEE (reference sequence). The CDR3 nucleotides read TGTGCCAGCAGCCTCCCGGGACACCCCGAGCAGTACTTC. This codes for CASSLPGHPEQYF.

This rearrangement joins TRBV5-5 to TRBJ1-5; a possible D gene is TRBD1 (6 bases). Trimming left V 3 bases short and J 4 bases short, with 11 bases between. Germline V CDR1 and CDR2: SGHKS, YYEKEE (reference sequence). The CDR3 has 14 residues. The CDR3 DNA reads TGTGCCAGCAGCTCTGGGGGCGGGAATCAGCCCCAGCATTTT. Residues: CASSSGGGNQPQHF.

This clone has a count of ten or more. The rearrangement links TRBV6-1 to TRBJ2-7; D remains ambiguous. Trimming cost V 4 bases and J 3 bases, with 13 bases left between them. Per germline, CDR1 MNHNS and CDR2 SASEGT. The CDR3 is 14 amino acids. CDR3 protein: CASSATYPHYEQYF. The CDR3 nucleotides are TGTGCCAGCAGTGCCACATACCCCCACTACGAGCAGTACTTC.